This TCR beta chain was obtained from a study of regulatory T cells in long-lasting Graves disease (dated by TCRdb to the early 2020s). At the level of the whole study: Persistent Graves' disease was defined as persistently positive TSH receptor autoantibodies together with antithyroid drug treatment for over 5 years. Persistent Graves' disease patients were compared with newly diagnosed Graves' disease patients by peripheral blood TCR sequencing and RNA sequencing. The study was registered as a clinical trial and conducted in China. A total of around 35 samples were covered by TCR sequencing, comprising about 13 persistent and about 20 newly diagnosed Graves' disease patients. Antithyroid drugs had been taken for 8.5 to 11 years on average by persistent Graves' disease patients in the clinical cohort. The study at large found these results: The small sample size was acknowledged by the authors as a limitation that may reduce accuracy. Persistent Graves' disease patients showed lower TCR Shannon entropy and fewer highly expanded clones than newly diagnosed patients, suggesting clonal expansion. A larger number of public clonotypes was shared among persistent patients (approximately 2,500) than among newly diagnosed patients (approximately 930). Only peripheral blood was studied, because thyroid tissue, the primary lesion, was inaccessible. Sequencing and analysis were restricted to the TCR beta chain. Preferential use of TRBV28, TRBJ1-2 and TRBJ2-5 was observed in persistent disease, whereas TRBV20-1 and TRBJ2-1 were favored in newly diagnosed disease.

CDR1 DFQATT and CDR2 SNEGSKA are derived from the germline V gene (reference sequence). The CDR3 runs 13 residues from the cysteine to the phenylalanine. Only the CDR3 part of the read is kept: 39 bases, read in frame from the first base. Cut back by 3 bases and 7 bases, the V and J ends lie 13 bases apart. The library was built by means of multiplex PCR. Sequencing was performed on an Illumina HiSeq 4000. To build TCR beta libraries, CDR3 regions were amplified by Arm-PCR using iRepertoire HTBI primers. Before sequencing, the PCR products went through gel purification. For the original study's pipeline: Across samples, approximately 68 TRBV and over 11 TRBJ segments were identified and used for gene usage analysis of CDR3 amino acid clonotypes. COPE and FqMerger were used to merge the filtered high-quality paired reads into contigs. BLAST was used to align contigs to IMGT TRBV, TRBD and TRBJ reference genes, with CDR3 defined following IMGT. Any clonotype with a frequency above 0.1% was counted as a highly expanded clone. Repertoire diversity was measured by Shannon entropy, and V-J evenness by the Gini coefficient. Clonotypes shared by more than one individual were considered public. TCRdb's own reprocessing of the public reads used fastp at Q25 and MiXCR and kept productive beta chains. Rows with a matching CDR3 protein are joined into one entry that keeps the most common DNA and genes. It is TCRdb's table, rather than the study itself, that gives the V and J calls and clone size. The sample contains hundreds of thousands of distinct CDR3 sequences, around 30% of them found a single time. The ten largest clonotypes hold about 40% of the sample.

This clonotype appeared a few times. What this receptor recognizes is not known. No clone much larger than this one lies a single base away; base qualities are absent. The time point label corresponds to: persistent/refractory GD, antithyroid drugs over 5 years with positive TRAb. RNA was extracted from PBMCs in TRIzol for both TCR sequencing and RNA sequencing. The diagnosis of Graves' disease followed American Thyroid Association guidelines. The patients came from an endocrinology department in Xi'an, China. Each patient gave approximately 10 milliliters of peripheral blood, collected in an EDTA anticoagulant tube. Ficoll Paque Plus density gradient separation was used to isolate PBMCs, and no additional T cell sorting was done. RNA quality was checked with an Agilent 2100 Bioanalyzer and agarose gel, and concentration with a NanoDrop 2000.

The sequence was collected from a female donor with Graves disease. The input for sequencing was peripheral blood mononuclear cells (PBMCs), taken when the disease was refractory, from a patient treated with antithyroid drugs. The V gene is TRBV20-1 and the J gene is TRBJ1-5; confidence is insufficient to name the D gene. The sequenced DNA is TGCAGTGCTAGTAGCGGGGTTCTGCAGCCCCAGCATTTT. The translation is CSASSGVLQPQHF.